The present TCR beta chain was sequenced within a study of blood T cell repertoires in COVID-19. On the study more broadly: The United States, Italy and Spain supplied acute and convalescent COVID-19 samples. In each case, the material was cDNA or gDNA derived from T cells, B-cell-depleted T cells, or PBMCs.

This CDR3 region has 13 residues. Germline V gene data show CDR1 as MNHEY and CDR2 as SVGAGI. The V end was cut by 7 bases, the J end by 4 bases, with 13 bases between. In the authors' workflow: Quantification of nucleated cells was approximated via reference gene primer amplification. The data were produced by immunoSEQ multiplex PCR, yet TCRdb's version contains in-frame clones alone and is incomplete. The DNA was the basis for D and trimming; V, J and clone size are from that table. Of 300,000 to 450,000 clones in the sample, 87% were seen once. Participants were aged roughly 18 to 100 years from approximately 24 US areas.

Sequencing used PBMCs or T cells enriched from blood (not recorded which). The chain uses TRBV6-5 and TRBJ1-1; D might be TRBD1 (5 bases). The sequence was collected from a man younger than 45 who had recovered from COVID-19. The CDR3 DNA follows: TGTGCCAGCACCTTAGGGAGGGGCACTGAAGCTTTCTTT. Its translation is CASTLGRGTEAFF.